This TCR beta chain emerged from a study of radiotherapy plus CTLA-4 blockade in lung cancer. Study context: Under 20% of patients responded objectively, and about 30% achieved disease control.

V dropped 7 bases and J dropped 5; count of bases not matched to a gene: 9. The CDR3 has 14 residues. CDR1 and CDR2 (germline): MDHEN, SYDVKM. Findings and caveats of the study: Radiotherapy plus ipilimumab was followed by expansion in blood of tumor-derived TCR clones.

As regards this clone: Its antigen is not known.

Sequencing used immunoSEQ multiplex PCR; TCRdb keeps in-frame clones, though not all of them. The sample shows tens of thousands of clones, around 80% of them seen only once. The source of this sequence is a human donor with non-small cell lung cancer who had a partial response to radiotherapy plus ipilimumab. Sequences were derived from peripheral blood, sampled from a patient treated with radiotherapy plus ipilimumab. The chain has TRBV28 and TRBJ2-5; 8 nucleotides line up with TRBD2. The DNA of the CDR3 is TGTGCCAGCAATCTCGGGGGGGCTGGGGAGACCCAGTACTTC. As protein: CASNLGGAGETQYF.